The text below deals with one TCR beta chain. Some clones are missing from TCRdb's copy, which holds only in-frame ones; the method was immunoSEQ multiplex PCR. The top ten hold less than 0.7% of the sample, which has about 180,000 clones, approximately 86% seen once. This record belongs to a study of blood T cell repertoires in COVID-19. The CDR3 has 14 amino acids. V was pared by 7 bases and J by 6 bases, with 7 bases of the junction left unmatched. Germline assignment: CDR1 LNHDA and CDR2 SQIVND (reference sequence). The sequence was obtained from a man between 60 and 75 years old with COVID-19, enrolled during active disease. This sequence joins TRBV19 and TRBJ1-4, with TRBD1 matching over 8 bases. The sample comprised peripheral blood. Written as DNA, the CDR3 is TGTGCCAGTAATCGCCAACAGGGGGATGAAAAACTGTTTTTT. Protein product: CASNRQQGDEKLFF.